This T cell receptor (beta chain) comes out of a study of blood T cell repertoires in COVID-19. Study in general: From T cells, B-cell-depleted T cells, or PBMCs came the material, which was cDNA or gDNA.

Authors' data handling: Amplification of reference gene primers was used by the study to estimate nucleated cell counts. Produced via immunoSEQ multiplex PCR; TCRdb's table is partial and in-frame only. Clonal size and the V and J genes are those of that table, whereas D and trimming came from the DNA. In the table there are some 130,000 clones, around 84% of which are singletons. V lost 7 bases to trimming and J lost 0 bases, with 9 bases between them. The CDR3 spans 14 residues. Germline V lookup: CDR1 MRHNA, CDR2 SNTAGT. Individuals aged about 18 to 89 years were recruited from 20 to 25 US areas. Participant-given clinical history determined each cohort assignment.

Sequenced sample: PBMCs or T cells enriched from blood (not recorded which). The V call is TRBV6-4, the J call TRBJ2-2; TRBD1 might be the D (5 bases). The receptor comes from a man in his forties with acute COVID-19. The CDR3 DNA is TGTGCCAGCAAAGAGACAGCGAACACCGGGGAGCTGTTTTTT. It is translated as CASKETANTGELFF.